Below, 26 T cell receptor beta chains from the same sample are listed, as sequenced in a study of neurological immune-mediated disorders. TCRdb re-called the 5' RACE reads with MiXCR, one entry per CDR3 protein. The sample includes around 40,000 distinct CDR3 sequences, 10% to 15% of them seen just once. What was sequenced was PBMCs. The receptor source for this set is a female donor in good health.

The chain employs TRBV6-5 and TRBJ1-5; D ambiguous. V was trimmed by 1 base and J by 8 bases, leaving 15 bases between them. The germline CDR1 and CDR2 sequences are MNHEY and SVGAGI. CDR3 size: 15 residues. The CDR3 spells CASSYCWARMEPQHF. Here the CDR3 DNA reads TGTGCCAGCAGTTACTGCTGGGCCCGAATGGAGCCCCAGCATTTT.

The sample holds many counts of this clonotype. This chain connects TRBV12-3 or TRBV12-4 to TRBJ2-2; D gene ambiguous. V gave up 4 bases and J gave up 7 bases, with 10 bases separating them. The CDR3 spans 13 residues. The CDR3, as DNA: TGTGCCAGCAGTTCCAACCTGAACGGGGAGCTGTTTTTT. This gives the protein CASSSNLNGELFF.

The table lists this clonotype with many counts. In DNA form, the CDR3 reads TGCGCCAGCGCCCCTGAGCATTTCACCGGGGAGCTGTTTTTT. This codes for CASAPEHFTGELFF. The genes are TRBV5-1 and TRBJ2-2; D gene uncertain. Trimming left V 7 bases short and J 4 bases short, with 14 bases between. The CDR3 is made up of 14 amino acids. Germline V gene sequence: CDR1 SGHRS, CDR2 YFSETQ.

In this sample, this clonotype turned up many times. This rearrangement joins TRBV27 to TRBJ2-3, with a possible D match to TRBD2 (6 bases). V dropped 7 bases and J dropped 3 bases, with 14 bases sitting between them. Germline lookup yields CDR1 MNHEY and CDR2 SMNVEV (reference sequence). The CDR3 extends over 14 amino acids. Here the CDR3 DNA reads TGTGCCAGCAAGGAGGGAGTCGGTACAGATACGCAGTATTTT. It is translated as CASKEGVGTDTQYF.

This clonotype appeared many times. J is TRBJ2-2 and V is TRBV4-1; D ambiguous. The V gene's germline CDR1 is MGHRA and CDR2 YSYEKL. V shed 6 bases and J shed 1 base, with 12 bases lying between them. There are 15 residues in the CDR3. In DNA form, the CDR3 reads TGCGCCAGCAGAGTGGTCAGTAAGAACACCGGGGAGCTGTTTTTT. Residues: CASRVVSKNTGELFF.

V usage is TRBV5-1 and J usage is TRBJ1-2, with D hard to call. The V gene lost 2 bases and the J gene lost 5 bases, with 7 bases spanning the gap. CDR3 length equals 12 residues. Germline-derived CDR1 and CDR2 are SGHRS and YFSETQ. The CDR3, as DNA: TGCGCCAGCAGCTTAGATCAGTATGGCTACACCTTC. Translated, it gives CASSLDQYGYTF.

Ten or more counts support this clonotype. The chain is built from TRBV20-1 and TRBJ2-3; D perhaps matches TRBD1 (5 bases). The V end was cut by 3 bases, the J end by 1 base, with 11 bases between. Germline CDR1 is DFQATT and CDR2 is SNEGSKA (reference sequence). The CDR3 spans 14 residues. The CDR3 region is CSASGRERTDTQYF. The CDR3 nucleotides read TGCAGTGCTAGCGGCAGGGAACGCACAGATACGCAGTATTTT.

This clonotype was counted ten times or more. The chain links TRBV5-1 to TRBJ1-2; D remains ambiguous. Germline V gene sequence: CDR1 SGHRS, CDR2 YFSETQ. Trimming cost V 1 base and J 2 bases, with 9 bases left between them. This CDR3 contains 14 residues. CDR3 in amino acids: CASSLREPNYGYTF. The CDR3 region has the DNA TGCGCCAGCAGCTTGCGTGAGCCAAACTATGGCTACACCTTC.

This clonotype came up many times. The chain uses TRBV5-1 and TRBJ1-2, with D possibly TRBD1 on 5 matching bases. V shed 1 base and J shed 5 bases, with 6 bases lying between them. Germline lookup yields CDR1 SGHRS and CDR2 YFSETQ. The CDR3 runs 12 residues. CDR3 nucleotide sequence: TGCGCCAGCAGCTTGTCAGGGTATGGCTACACCTTC. Amino acids: CASSLSGYGYTF.

Many counts were recorded for this clonotype. This sequence joins TRBV12-3 or TRBV12-4 and TRBJ2-2; maybe TRBD2 (5 bases). The germline V and J ends were trimmed by 5 bases and 3 bases, with 10 bases remaining between them. CDR3 length: 14 amino acids. CDR3 in amino acids: CASSLGKYTGELFF. CDR3 DNA sequence: TGTGCCAGCAGTCTCGGGAAGTACACCGGGGAGCTGTTTTTT.

The table lists this clonotype with many counts. J is TRBJ1-2 and V is TRBV7-9; 10 nucleotides match TRBD1. Per germline, CDR1 SEHNR and CDR2 FQNEAQ (reference sequence). The CDR3 contains 14 residues. Trimming cost V 4 bases and J 5 bases; bases outside gene matches: 4. The CDR3 DNA is TGTGCCAGCAGCTCGGACAGGGGGGGTTATGGCTACACCTTC. Its protein product is CASSSDRGGYGYTF.

The table lists this clonotype with many counts. The genes are TRBV5-1 and TRBJ2-7, with D perhaps matching TRBD1 or TRBD2 (7 bases each). Germline assignment: CDR1 SGHRS and CDR2 YFSETQ. With 4 bases removed from V and 4 bases from J, the gap between germline ends came to 15 bases. The CDR3 is 14 residues long. Written as DNA, the CDR3 is TGCGCCAGCAGCCATGGGACAGCGGGGTACGAGCAGTACTTC. Encoded protein: CASSHGTAGYEQYF.

This clonotype was detected many times. The chain uses TRBV7-9 and TRBJ2-7, with 9 bases identical to TRBD1. In germline, CDR1 is SEHNR, CDR2 FQNEAQ (reference sequence). V was clipped by 2 bases and J by 5 bases; unmatched bases: 7. The CDR3 sequence is 15 residues long. This CDR3 reads CASSLTTGGIDEQYF. The DNA of the CDR3 is TGTGCCAGCAGCTTAACCACAGGGGGCATAGACGAGCAGTACTTC.

This chain connects TRBV28 to TRBJ2-7; D may correspond to TRBD1 or TRBD2 (6 bases each). The CDR3 is 14 residues long. Germline loops: CDR1 MDHEN, CDR2 SYDVKM. Trimming shortened V by 6 bases and J by 0 bases, and 12 bases separated the two germline ends. The CDR3 DNA reads TGTGCCAGCAGAGAGGGGGGCACCTCCTACGAGCAGTACTTC. Translated, it gives CASREGGTSYEQYF.

The table lists this clonotype with many counts. CDR3 loop: CASSPRVQETQYF. CDR3 DNA: TGTGCCAGCTCACCCAGAGTCCAAGAGACCCAGTACTTC. V and J are TRBV18 and TRBJ2-5, with no clear D. Looked up from germline, CDR1 is KGHSH and CDR2 is LQKENI. The CDR3 is 13 residues long. V gave up 3 bases and J gave up 1 base, with 6 bases separating them.

This clonotype has a count of ten or more. The chain is built from TRBV10-3 and TRBJ2-7; a possible D gene is TRBD2 (6 bases). CDR1 and CDR2 (germline): ENHRY, SYGVKD. The V and J ends lost 10 bases and 2 bases respectively, with 18 bases between them. This CDR3 has 14 residues. CDR3: CATATSPDAYEQYF. CDR3 nucleotide sequence: TGTGCCACCGCTACTAGCCCAGACGCCTACGAGCAGTACTTC.

This clonotype was picked up many times. The rearrangement uses TRBV29-1 and TRBJ1-2, with D possibly TRBD1 on 5 matching bases. The length of the CDR3 is 13 residues. V lost 2 bases to trimming and J lost 5 bases, with 12 bases between them. Germline CDR1 reads SQVTM; CDR2 reads ANQGSEA. Here the CDR3 reads CSVEHGGRYGYTF. DNA for the CDR3: TGCAGCGTTGAACATGGGGGACGGTATGGCTACACCTTC. The complete variable domain, with remaining parts taken from reference TRBV29-1 and TRBJ1-2, reads SAVISQKPSRDICQRGTSLTIQCQVDSQVTMMFWYRQQPGQSLTLIATANQGSEATYESGFVIDKFPISRPNLTFSTLTVSNMSPEDSSIYLCSVEHGGRYGYTFGSGTRLTVV.

V gene TRBV19 combines with J gene TRBJ1-5, with D possibly being TRBD1 (5 bases). In germline, CDR1 is LNHDA, CDR2 SQIVND (reference sequence). V was cut by 7 bases and J by 7 bases, with 14 bases left in between. The CDR3 is made up of 13 amino acids. The CDR3: CASTSREGQPQHF. Here the CDR3 DNA reads TGTGCCAGTACGTCCAGGGAGGGGCAGCCCCAGCATTTT.

The chain couples TRBV5-1 to TRBJ1-2; D is undetermined. V dropped 0 bases and J dropped 5 bases, with 8 bases sitting between them. This CDR3 is 13 amino acids long. The V gene's germline CDR1 is SGHRS and CDR2 YFSETQ. CDR3 loop: CASSLVSEYGYTF. Written as DNA, the CDR3 is TGCGCCAGCAGCTTGGTGAGCGAGTATGGCTACACCTTC.

This clonotype has a count of ten or more. This chain uses TRBV20-1 with TRBJ2-1; TRBD2 might be the D (6 bases). This CDR3 contains 12 residues. Trimming shortened V by 6 bases and J by 8 bases, and 14 bases separated the two germline ends. Germline CDR1 DFQATT, CDR2 SNEGSKA (reference sequence). The CDR3 protein is CSAEEGIHEQFF. The CDR3 region has the DNA TGCAGTGCGGAGGAGGGAATCCATGAGCAGTTCTTC.

This clonotype was picked up many times. The chain uses TRBV5-1 and TRBJ2-7; 11 nucleotides line up with TRBD1. V lost 4 bases and J lost 2; bases outside the gene matches: 5. The CDR3 runs to 15 residues. The germline V gene encodes CDR1 SGHRS and CDR2 YFSETQ. The CDR3, as DNA: TGCGCCAGCAGCCCTGGACAGGGGGCTCCCTACGAGCAGTACTTC. Its protein product is CASSPGQGAPYEQYF.

This clonotype was counted ten times or more. V usage is TRBV5-1 and J usage is TRBJ2-1; TRBD2 matches 12 bases. The germline gives CDR1 SGHRS, CDR2 YFSETQ. The CDR3 is 13 residues long. The J segment lost 14 bases and the V segment lost 1 base, leaving 4 bases of the junction unmatched. In nucleotides, the CDR3 is TGCGCCAGCAGCTTGCCTAGCGGGGGGGCCGAGTTCTTC. This encodes CASSLPSGGAEFF.

This clonotype was seen at least ten times. The rearrangement links TRBV12-3 or TRBV12-4 to TRBJ2-1; possible D gene TRBD2, 6 bases. This CDR3 region has 15 residues. V lost 5 bases, J lost 8 bases, and 19 bases lay in between. The CDR3 DNA reads as TGTGCCAGCAGTACAACTAGCCTCCTTTCCCATGAGCAGTTCTTC. Amino acids: CASSTTSLLSHEQFF.

In this sample, this clonotype turned up many times. The V and J genes are TRBV3-1 and TRBJ1-4, with D possibly TRBD1 on 5 matching bases. V lost 3 bases to trimming and J lost 0 bases, with 8 bases between them. The CDR3 consists of 15 residues. Germline CDR1 and CDR2: LGHDT and YNNKEL (reference sequence). CDR3 bases: TGTGCCAGCAGCCAGGGACGAGCAACTAATGAAAAACTGTTTTTT. Residues: CASSQGRATNEKLFF. Filled out from reference TRBV3-1 and TRBJ1-4, the complete variable domain reads DTAVSQTPKYLVTQMGNDKSIKCEQNLGHDTMYWYKQDSKKFLKIMFSYNNKELIINETVPNRFSPKSPDKAHLNLHINSLELGDSAVYFCASSQGRATNEKLFFGSGTQLSVL.

This chain links TRBV5-1 with TRBJ2-5, with 7 bases lining up with TRBD2. V gave up 3 bases and J gave up 3 bases; unmatched junction bases: 8. CDR1 SGHRS and CDR2 YFSETQ come from the germline V gene. This CDR3 region has 15 residues. In DNA, the CDR3 is TGCGCCAGCAGCTCGGGCGGGGGAACAGAAGAGACCCAGTACTTC. It encodes CASSSGGGTEETQYF.

This clonotype was picked up many times. The V and J genes are TRBV3-1 and TRBJ2-7; 7 nucleotides match TRBD1. V shed 4 bases and J 3 bases; nucleotides not matched to a gene: 6. The CDR3 has 14 amino acids. CDR1 is LGHDT and CDR2 is YNNKEL in the germline V gene (reference sequence). The DNA for the CDR3 is TGTGCCAGCAGCCTCCGGGGACAGATCTACGAGCAGTACTTC. This encodes CASSLRGQIYEQYF.